One and the same sample provided the 14 T cell receptor beta chains below, sequenced in a study of T cells in tuberculosis. TCRdb's copy holds only in-frame clones and misses some; the assay was immunoSEQ multiplex PCR. The sample carries about 58,000 clones, roughly 90% recorded once. Cells were sorted from thawed PBMC rested overnight and stained with GMM-loaded CD1B tetramer, viability dye and anti-CD3. C32 glucose monomycolate from Rhodococcus equi was loaded onto the CD1B tetramers. Input material: CD1b-GMM tetramer-negative cells sorted from PBMCs. The receptors here all came from an adult woman with latent tuberculosis.

The chain links TRBV11-2 to TRBJ1-3; D possibly corresponds to TRBD1 (5 bases). The length of the CDR3 is 15 residues. V lost 5 bases, J lost 1 base, and 12 bases lay in between. Germline CDR1 and CDR2: SGHAT and FQNNGV. Written as DNA, the CDR3 is TGTGCCAGCAGCAAGGCAGGGTTGTCTGGAAACACCATATATTTT. Protein: CASSKAGLSGNTIYF.

This chain's CDR3 is CASSWGRESTEAFF. CDR3 coding DNA: TGTGCCAGCTCATGGGGTCGGGAGTCCACTGAAGCTTTCTTT. The chain couples TRBV18 to TRBJ1-1; no reliable D call. The V gene lost 5 bases and the J gene lost 4 bases, with 14 bases spanning the gap. The length of the CDR3 is 14 residues. Germline V gene sequence: CDR1 KGHSH, CDR2 LQKENI.

The chain carries TRBV29-1 and TRBJ2-1; D is possibly TRBD2 (5 bases). The CDR3 has 17 residues. The V end lost 7 bases, the J end lost 0 bases, and 22 bases lay between the germline ends. Germline values: CDR1 SQVTM, CDR2 ANQGSEA. The CDR3 loop reads CSAELLAGLSSYNEQFF. DNA of the CDR3: TGCAGCGCCGAGCTGCTAGCAGGATTAAGCTCCTACAATGAGCAGTTCTTC.

J is TRBJ1-4 and V is TRBV28; D may be TRBD1 (5 bases). In germline, CDR1 is MDHEN, CDR2 SYDVKM. There are 14 residues in the CDR3. The V end was cut by 10 bases, the J end by 0 bases, with 12 bases between. The CDR3 nucleotides are TGTGCCACCCAAGAGACAGCAACTAATGAAAAACTGTTTTTT. Its protein is CATQETATNEKLFF.

This chain joins TRBV28 and TRBJ2-7, with a weak D call TRBD1 (6 bases). V lost 6 bases and J 4 bases, leaving 19 bases between the germline ends. CDR3 length: 15 amino acids. The germline gives CDR1 MDHEN, CDR2 SYDVKM. The chain's CDR3 is CASSVSQGIGYEQYF. The CDR3 DNA is TGTGCCAGCAGCGTAAGTCAGGGGATAGGGTACGAGCAGTACTTC.

V and J are TRBV16 and TRBJ1-6; 10 bases fit TRBD1. Germline V CDR1 and CDR2: KGHSY, FQNENV. Trimming removed 0 bases from V and 9 bases from J; junction bases left unmatched: 5. The CDR3 loop spans 16 amino acids. CDR3 sequence (DNA): TGTGCCAGCAGCCAATCGACGGGACAGGGGAGTTCACCCCTCCACTTT. Translating it yields CASSQSTGQGSSPLHF.

V is TRBV27 and J is TRBJ1-5; no reliable D call. V dropped 4 bases and J dropped 2 bases, with 12 bases sitting between them. The CDR3 covers 15 residues. Germline V lookup: CDR1 MNHEY, CDR2 SMNVEV (reference sequence). The CDR3 DNA sequence: TGTGCCAGCAGTTATAGCTTAGTGGGCAATCAGCCCCAGCATTTT. Amino acid sequence: CASSYSLVGNQPQHF.

The chain is built from TRBV29-1 and TRBJ2-5; 7 bases match TRBD1. Gene TRBJ2-7 matches the end of the DNA better, so the J call may be wrong. Germline V gene data show CDR1 as SQVTM and CDR2 as ANQGSEA. The CDR3 is made up of 14 amino acids. CDR3: CSVEIQGTTYEQYF. The CDR3 DNA reads as TGCAGCGTTGAGATACAGGGGACCACCTACGAGCAGTACTTC.

This clone appeared once. The rearrangement uses TRBV11-3 and TRBJ2-1; no clear D. Trimming took off 4 bases at V and 0 bases at J, with 10 bases between the two ends. The germline V gene encodes CDR1 SGHNT and CDR2 YENEEA. The CDR3 is 15 amino acids. The CDR3 protein is CASSSPQSSYNEQFF. CDR3 DNA sequence: TGTGCCAGCAGCTCCCCACAGAGCTCCTACAATGAGCAGTTCTTC.

J is TRBJ1-2 and V is TRBV19, with D maybe TRBD1 (5 bases). This CDR3 comprises 19 residues. The V gene's germline CDR1 is LNHDA and CDR2 SQIVND (reference sequence). V lost 5 bases, J lost 8 bases, and 33 bases lay in between. The chain's CDR3 is CASSGATQRFGSSRRGYTF. The CDR3 DNA reads TGTGCCAGTAGTGGGGCCACACAGCGTTTTGGGTCTTCCCGTCGAGGCTACACCTTC.

This clone is termed medium-sized. Sequence at one end of the junction differs from germline and may be a read error. Other DNA sequences in this sample translate to the same CDR3. This rearrangement joins TRBV7-9 to TRBJ1-3, with D uncertain. Per the germline V gene, CDR1 is SEHNR and CDR2 is FQNEAQ (reference sequence). CDR3 length equals 15 residues. The CDR3 DNA follows: TGCGCCAGCAGAGATGGACTGACCTCTGGAAACACCATATATTTT. Amino acid sequence: CASRDGLTSGNTIYF.

CDR3: CASSSLGGLAGVGEQFF. The CDR3 nucleotides read TGTGCCAGCAGCTCCCTGGGGGGGCTAGCGGGAGTGGGTGAGCAGTTCTTC. This sequence joins TRBV7-9 and TRBJ2-1, with 10 bases identical to TRBD2. This CDR3 has 17 residues. V lost 4 bases and J lost 9; bases outside the gene matches: 15. Germline-derived CDR1 and CDR2 are SEHNR and FQNEAQ (reference sequence).

This rearrangement joins TRBV10-3 to TRBJ1-6; TRBD1 might be the D (6 bases). Germline CDR1 reads ENHRY; CDR2 reads SYGVKD. The CDR3 consists of 14 residues. V lost 10 bases to trimming and J lost 8 bases, with 18 bases between them. Here the CDR3 reads CATKVQGMDSPLHF. The DNA of the CDR3 is TGTGCCACCAAGGTGCAGGGGATGGATTCACCCCTCCACTTT.

In DNA form, the CDR3 reads TGTGCCAGCCGGGGTAGGTCTGGAAACACCATATATTTT. Encoded protein: CASRGRSGNTIYF. The rearrangement uses TRBV28 and TRBJ1-3; D unclear. V lost 8 bases, J lost 1 base, and 9 bases lay in between. CDR3 length: 13 residues. CDR1 is MDHEN and CDR2 is SYDVKM in the germline V gene. Looking up the rest from reference TRBV28 and TRBJ1-3 gives the full variable domain: DVKVTQSSRYLVKRTGEKVFLECVQDMDHENMFWYRQDPGLGLRLIYFSYDVKMKEKGDIPEGYSVSREKKERFSLILESASTNQTSMYLCASRGRSGNTIYFGEGSWLTVV.